This record covers a single T cell receptor beta chain. Study processing details: By means of reference gene primer amplification, nucleated cell counts were estimated. The protocol was immunoSEQ multiplex PCR, while the TCRdb copy is restricted to in-frame clones and leaves out a portion. V, J and clone size are taken as reported in that table, and D and trimming were inferred from the DNA itself. The data show under 150,000 clones, with roughly 86% seen just once and roughly a tenth held by the top ten. This sample stems from a study of blood T cell repertoires in COVID-19. At the level of the study: Samples representing acute and convalescent COVID-19 were sourced from the United States, Italy and Spain. T cells, B-cell-depleted T cells, or PBMCs provided the cDNA or gDNA that served as material.

Unmatched junction bases numbered 6, after V lost 2 bases and J lost 2 bases. The CDR3 consists of 16 residues. From germline, CDR1 is SGHTA and CDR2 FQGNSA. This sequence joins TRBV7-2 and TRBJ2-7; TRBD2 matches 10 bases. The specimen was peripheral blood. This TCR derives from a man over 45 with active or convalescent COVID-19. This chain's CDR3 is CASSLTYTSGAYEQYF. The CDR3 bases are TGTGCCAGCAGCTTAACCTATACTAGCGGGGCCTACGAGCAGTACTTC.